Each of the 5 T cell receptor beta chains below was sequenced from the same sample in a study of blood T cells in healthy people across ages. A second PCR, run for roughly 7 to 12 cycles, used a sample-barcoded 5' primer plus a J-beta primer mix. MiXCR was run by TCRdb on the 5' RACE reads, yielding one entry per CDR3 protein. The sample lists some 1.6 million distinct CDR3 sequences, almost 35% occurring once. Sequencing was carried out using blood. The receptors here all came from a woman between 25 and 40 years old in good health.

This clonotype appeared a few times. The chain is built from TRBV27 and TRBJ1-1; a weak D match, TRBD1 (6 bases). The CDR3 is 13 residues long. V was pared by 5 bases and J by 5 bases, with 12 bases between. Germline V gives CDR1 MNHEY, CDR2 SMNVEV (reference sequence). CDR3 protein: CASSPGVLTEAFF. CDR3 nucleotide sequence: TGTGCCAGCAGTCCAGGGGTATTGACTGAAGCTTTCTTT.

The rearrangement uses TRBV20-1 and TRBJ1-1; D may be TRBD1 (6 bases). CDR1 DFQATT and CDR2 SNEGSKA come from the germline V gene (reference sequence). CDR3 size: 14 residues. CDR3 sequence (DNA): TGCAGCATACCAGCCCAGGGGCGTATCACTGAAGCTTTCTTT. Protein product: CSIPAQGRITEAFF.

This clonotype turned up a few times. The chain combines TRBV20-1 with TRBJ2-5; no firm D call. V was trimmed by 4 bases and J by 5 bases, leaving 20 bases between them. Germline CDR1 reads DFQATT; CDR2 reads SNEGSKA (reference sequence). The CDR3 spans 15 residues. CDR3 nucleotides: TGCAGTGCTAACCCGGATGAGGTCTGGGCGGAGACCCAGTACTTC. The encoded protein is CSANPDEVWAETQYF.

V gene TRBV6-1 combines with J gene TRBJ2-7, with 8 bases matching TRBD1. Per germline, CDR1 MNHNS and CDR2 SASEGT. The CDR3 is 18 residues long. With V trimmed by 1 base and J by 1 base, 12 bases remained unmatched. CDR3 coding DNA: TGTGCCAGCAGTGAAGGGGCAGGGGGCATCCATCTATCCTACGAGCAGTACTTC. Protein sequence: CASSEGAGGIHLSYEQYF.

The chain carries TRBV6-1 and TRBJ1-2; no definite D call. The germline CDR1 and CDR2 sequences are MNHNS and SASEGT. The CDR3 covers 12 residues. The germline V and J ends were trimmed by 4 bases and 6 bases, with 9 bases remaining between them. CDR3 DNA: TGTGCCAGCAGTGGCCGACACGATGGCTACACCTTC. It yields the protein CASSGRHDGYTF.